The present T cell receptor (beta chain) was sequenced within a study of T cells after yellow fever vaccination. Study observations and caveats: The secondary response peaked faster, at day 5 versus 15, but was weaker. In post-booster samples, most primary-vaccination clones reappeared (under 98% CD4, about 90% CD8).

This clonotype was found many times. Its matching antigen is unknown. V lost 3 bases and J 2 bases, leaving 13 bases between the germline ends. The V gene's germline CDR1 is SGDLS and CDR2 YYNGEE. The CDR3 is 15 amino acids. TCRdb itself ran the 5' RACE reads through MiXCR, one entry per CDR3 protein. The repertoire holds 300,000 to 350,000 distinct CDR3 sequences, with about 4.5% as singletons. This chain joins TRBV9 and TRBJ2-3; tentatively, D is TRBD1 or TRBD2 (5 bases each). Source: PBMCs, taken 15 days after the yellow fever booster vaccination. The TCR was taken from a man between 18 and 35 years old who received the YFV17D yellow fever vaccine. DNA of the CDR3: TGTGCCAGCAGCGGAGGGACCCGTCCCACAGATACGCAGTATTTT. Residues: CASSGGTRPTDTQYF.